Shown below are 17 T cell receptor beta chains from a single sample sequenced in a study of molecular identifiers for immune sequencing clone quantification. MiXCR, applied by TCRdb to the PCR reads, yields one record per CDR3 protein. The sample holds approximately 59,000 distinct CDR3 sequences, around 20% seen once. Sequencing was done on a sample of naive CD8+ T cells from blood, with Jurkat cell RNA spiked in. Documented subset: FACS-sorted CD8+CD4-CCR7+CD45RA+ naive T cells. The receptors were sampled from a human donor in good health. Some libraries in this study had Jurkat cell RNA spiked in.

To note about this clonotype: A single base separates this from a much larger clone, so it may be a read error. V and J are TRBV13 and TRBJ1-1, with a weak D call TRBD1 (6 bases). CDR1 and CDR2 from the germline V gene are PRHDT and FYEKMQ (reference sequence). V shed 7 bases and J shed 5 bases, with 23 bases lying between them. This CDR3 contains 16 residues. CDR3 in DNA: TGTGCCAGCACCAATACAGGGTTAGAGCGGGGGACTGAAGCTTTCTTT. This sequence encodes CASTNTGLERGTEAFF.

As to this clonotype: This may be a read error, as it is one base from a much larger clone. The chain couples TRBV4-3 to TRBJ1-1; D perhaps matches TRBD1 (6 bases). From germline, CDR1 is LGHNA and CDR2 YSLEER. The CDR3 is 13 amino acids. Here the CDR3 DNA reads TGCGCCGGCAGCCAAGGGACAAACACTGAAGCTTTCTTT. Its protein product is CAGSQGTNTEAFF.

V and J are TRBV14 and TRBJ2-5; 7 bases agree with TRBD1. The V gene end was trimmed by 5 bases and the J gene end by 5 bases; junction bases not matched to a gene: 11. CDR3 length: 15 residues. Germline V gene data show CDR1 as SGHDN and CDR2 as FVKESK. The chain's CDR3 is CASSTPTGLGETQYF. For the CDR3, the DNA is TGTGCCAGCAGCACACCGACAGGGCTGGGGGAGACCCAGTACTTC.

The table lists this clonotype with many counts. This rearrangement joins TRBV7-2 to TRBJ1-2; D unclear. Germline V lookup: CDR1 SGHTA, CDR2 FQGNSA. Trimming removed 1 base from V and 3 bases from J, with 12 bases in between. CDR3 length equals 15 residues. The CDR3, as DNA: TGTGCCAGCAGCTTAGGTCTCAGTAATCACTATGGCTACACCTTC. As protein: CASSLGLSNHYGYTF.

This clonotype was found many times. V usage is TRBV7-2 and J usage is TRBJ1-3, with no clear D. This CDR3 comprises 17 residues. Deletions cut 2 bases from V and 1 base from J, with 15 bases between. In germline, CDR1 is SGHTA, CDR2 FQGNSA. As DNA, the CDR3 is TGTGCCAGCAGCTTAAGTATACCCAGTCTTTCTGGAAACACCATATATTTT. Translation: CASSLSIPSLSGNTIYF.

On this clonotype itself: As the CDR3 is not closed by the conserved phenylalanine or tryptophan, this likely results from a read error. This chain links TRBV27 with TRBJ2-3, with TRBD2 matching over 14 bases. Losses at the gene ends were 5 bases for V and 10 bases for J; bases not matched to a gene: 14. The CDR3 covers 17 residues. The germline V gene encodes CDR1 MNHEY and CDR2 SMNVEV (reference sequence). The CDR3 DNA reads TGTGCCAGCAGTCTCCTTACGACCGGGACTAGCGGGAGTGCGCAGTATTCT. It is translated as CASSLLTTGTSGSAQYS.

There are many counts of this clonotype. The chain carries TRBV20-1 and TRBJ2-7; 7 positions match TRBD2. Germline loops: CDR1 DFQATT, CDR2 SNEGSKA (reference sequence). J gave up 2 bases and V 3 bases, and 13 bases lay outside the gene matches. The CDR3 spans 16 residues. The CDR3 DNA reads TGCAGTGCTAGGGCGGCGGCTAGCGGAATTCCCTACGAGCAGTACTTC. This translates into CSARAAASGIPYEQYF.

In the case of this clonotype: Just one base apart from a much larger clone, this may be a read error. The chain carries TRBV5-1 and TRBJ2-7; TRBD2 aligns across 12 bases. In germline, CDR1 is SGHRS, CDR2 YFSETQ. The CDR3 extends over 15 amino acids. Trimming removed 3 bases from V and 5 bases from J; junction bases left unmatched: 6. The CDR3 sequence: CASSSGLAGFDEQYF. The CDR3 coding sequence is TGCGCCAGCAGCTCGGGACTAGCGGGTTTCGACGAGCAGTACTTC.

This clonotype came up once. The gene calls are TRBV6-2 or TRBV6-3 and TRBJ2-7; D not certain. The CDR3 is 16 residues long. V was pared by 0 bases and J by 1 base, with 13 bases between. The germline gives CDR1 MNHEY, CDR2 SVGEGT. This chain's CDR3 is CASSYSIQKPSYEQYF. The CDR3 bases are TGTGCCAGCAGTTACTCGATACAGAAACCTTCCTACGAGCAGTACTTC.

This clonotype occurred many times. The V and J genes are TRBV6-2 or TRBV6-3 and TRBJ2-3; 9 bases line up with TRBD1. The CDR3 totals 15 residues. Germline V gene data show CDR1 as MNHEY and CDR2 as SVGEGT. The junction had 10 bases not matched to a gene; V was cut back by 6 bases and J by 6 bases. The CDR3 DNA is TGTGCCAGCAGCCACCGGGACAGGGCATTTGATACGCAGTATTTT. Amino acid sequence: CASSHRDRAFDTQYF.

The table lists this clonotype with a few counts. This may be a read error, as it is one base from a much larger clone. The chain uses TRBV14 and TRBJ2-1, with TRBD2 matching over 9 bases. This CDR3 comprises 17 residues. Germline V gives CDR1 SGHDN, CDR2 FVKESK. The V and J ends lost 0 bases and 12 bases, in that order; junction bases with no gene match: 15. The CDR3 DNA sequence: TGTGCCAGCAGCCAAGACCTGGCGGGAGGGCCTAGGGGTGCGCAGTTCTTC. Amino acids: CASSQDLAGGPRGAQFF.

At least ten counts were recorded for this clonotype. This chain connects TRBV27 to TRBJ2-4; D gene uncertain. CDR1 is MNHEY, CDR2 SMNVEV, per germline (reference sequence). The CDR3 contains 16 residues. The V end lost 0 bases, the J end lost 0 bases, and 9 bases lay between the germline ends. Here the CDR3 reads CASSLSVGIAKNIQYF. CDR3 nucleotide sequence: TGTGCCAGCAGTTTATCGGTCGGCATAGCCAAAAACATTCAGTACTTC.

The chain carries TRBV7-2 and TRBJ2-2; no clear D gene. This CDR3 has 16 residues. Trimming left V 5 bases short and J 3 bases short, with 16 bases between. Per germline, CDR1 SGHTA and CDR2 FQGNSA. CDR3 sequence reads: CASSRTVVWDTGELFF. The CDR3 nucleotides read TGTGCCAGCAGCCGTACGGTGGTTTGGGACACCGGGGAGCTGTTTTTT.

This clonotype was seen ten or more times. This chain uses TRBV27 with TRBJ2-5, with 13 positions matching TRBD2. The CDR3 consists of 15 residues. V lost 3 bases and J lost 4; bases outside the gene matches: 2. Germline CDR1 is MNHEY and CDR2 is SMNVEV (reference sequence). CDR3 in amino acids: CASSLGLAGTETQYF. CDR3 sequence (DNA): TGTGCCAGCAGTTTGGGACTAGCGGGAACAGAGACCCAGTACTTC.

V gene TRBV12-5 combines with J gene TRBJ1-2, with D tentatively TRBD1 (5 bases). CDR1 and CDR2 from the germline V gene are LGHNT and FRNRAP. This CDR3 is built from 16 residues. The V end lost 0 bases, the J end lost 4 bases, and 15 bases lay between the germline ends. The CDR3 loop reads CASGLVMPGFGYGYTF. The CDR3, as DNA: TGTGCTAGTGGTTTGGTAATGCCAGGGTTTGGCTATGGCTACACCTTC.

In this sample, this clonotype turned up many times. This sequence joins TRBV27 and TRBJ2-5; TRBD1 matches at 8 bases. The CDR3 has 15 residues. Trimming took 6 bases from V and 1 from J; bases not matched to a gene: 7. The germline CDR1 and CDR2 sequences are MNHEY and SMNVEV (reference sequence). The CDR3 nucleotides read TGTGCCAGCAGCCCTCCCGGACAGGGCCAAGAGACCCAGTACTTC. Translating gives CASSPPGQGQETQYF.

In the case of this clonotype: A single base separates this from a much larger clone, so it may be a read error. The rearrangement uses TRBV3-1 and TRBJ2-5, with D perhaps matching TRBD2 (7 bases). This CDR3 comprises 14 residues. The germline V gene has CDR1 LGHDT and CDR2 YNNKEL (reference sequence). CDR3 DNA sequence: TGTGCCAGCAGCCCAGAGGGGGGGCCGGAGACCCAGTGCTTC. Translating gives CASSPEGGPETQCF.